This T cell receptor beta chain was obtained from a study of blood T cells in healthy people across ages. Study results and limitations: Naive T cell percentage by flow cytometry tracked strongly with beta diversity. Total diversity from one million sequenced T cells was likely underestimated.

Primed by a sample-barcoded 5' primer and a J-beta primer mix, a second PCR proceeded for roughly 6 to 12 cycles. Each CDR3 protein gets one entry after TCRdb re-called the 5' RACE reads with MiXCR. The sample holds over a million distinct CDR3 sequences; approximately 59% are singletons and the top ten take 6.5% to 8%. The CDR3 has 16 residues. CDR1 and CDR2 (germline): MNHEY, SMNVEV (reference sequence). V lost 6 bases and J 5 bases, leaving 19 bases between the germline ends. Staff drew 9 to 10 milliliters of peripheral blood from each donor. This clonotype was seen a few times. Its specificity is unknown.

This sequence joins TRBV27 and TRBJ1-4; D is perhaps TRBD1 (6 bases). The TCR was taken from a man between 18 and 29 years old in good health. Sequenced input: blood. CDR3 DNA: TGTGCCAGCAGCTCCCCGGGGGGCGGATCCAATGAAAAACTGTTTTTT. Amino acid sequence: CASSSPGGGSNEKLFF.